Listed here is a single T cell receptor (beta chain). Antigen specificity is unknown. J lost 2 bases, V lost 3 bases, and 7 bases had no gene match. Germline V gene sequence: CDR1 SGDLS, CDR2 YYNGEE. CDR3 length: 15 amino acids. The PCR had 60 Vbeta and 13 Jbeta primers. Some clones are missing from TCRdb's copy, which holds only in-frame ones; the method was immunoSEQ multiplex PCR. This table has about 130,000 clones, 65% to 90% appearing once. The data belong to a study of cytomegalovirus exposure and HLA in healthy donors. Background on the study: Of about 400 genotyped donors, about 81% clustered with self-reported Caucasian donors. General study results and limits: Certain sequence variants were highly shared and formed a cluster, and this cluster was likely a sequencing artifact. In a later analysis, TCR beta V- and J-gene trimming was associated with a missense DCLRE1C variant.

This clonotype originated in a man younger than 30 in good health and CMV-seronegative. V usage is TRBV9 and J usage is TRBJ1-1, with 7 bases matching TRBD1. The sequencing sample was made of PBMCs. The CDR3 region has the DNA TGTGCCAGCAGCGCCACCGGGACAGACAACACTGAAGCTTTCTTT. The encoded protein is CASSATGTDNTEAFF.